The entry that follows covers one T cell receptor (beta chain) sequence. The antigen is undetermined. This record comes from a study of cytomegalovirus exposure and HLA in healthy donors. About the study: Earlier findings included roughly 120 million unique TCR beta sequences obtained from 150 million to 200 million T cells. Study results and limitations: The listing of 150 or so TCR beta chains classed them as cytomegalovirus-associated. The authors assumed roughly uniform sequencing depth across donors for presence/absence analyses.

PCR was performed using 60 Vbeta and 13 Jbeta primers. The repertoire was sequenced with immunoSEQ multiplex PCR; TCRdb's copy has only in-frame clones and lacks some. The sample lists 63,000 or so clones, roughly 78% occurring once. The CDR3 covers 11 residues. Germline assignment: CDR1 DFQATT and CDR2 SNEGSKA (reference sequence). J was trimmed by 11 bases and V by 7 bases; bases with no gene match: 6. The source of this sequence is a woman in her 30s in good health and CMV-seronegative. Source material: PBMCs. The rearrangement joins TRBV20-1 to TRBJ2-5, with 11 bases that match TRBD2. The CDR3 protein is CSVGTSGQQYF. CDR3 sequence (DNA): TGCAGTGTGGGGACTAGCGGCCAACAGTACTTC.